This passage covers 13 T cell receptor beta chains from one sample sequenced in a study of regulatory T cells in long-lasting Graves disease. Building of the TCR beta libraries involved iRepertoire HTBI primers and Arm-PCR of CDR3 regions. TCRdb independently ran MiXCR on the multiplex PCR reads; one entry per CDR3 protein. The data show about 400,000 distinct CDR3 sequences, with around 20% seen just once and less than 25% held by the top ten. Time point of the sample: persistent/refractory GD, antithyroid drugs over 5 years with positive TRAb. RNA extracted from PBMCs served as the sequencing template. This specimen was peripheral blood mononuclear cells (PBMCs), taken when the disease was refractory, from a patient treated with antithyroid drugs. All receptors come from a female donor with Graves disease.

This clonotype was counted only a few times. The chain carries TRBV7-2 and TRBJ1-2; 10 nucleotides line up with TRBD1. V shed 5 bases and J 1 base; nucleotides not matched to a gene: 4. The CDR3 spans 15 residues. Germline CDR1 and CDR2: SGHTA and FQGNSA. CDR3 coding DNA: TGTGCCAGCAGCCGGGACAGGGGTATTAACTATGGCTACACCTTC. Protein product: CASSRDRGINYGYTF.

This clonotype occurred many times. CDR3 sequence: CAISEFETGGPYEQYF. DNA of the CDR3: TGTGCCATCAGTGAGTTTGAGACGGGGGGGCCCTACGAGCAGTACTTC. The rearrangement links TRBV10-3 to TRBJ2-7; 8 nucleotides agree with TRBD2. Unmatched junction bases numbered 7, after V lost 1 base and J lost 2 bases. The length of the CDR3 is 16 residues. Germline-derived CDR1 and CDR2 are ENHRY and SYGVKD.

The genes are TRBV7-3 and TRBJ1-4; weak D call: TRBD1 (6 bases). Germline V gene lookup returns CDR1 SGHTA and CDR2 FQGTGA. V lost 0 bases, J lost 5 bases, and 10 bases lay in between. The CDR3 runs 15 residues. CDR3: CASSLTGAQNEKLFF. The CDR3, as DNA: TGTGCCAGCAGCTTAACGGGGGCCCAAAATGAAAAACTGTTTTTT.

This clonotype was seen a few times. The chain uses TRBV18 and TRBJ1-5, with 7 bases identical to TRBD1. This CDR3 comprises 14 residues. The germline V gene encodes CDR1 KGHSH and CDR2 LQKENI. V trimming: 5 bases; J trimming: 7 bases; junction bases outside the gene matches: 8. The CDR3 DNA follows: TGTGCCAGCTCAGACAGGGTCGGAAAACAGCCCCAGCATTTT. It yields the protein CASSDRVGKQPQHF.

In nucleotides, the CDR3 is TGTGCCAGCAGTTTGGCTGGGACAGCCCGCTCCGGGGAGCTGTTTTTT. It yields the protein CASSLAGTARSGELFF. V usage is TRBV12-3 or TRBV12-4 and J usage is TRBJ2-2; 7 bases line up with TRBD1. The CDR3 extends over 16 amino acids. V lost 3 bases, J lost 6 bases, and 10 bases stayed unmatched.

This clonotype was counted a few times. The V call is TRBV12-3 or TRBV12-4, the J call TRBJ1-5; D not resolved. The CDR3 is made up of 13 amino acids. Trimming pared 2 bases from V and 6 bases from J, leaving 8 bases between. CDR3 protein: CASSLSKGQPQHF. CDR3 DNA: TGTGCCAGCAGTTTATCTAAGGGTCAGCCCCAGCATTTT.

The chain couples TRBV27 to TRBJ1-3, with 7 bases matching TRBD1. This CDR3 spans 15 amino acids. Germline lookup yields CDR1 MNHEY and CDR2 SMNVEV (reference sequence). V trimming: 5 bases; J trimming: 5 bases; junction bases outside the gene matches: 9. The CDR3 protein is CASSPRDSIRNTIYF. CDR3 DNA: TGTGCCAGCAGTCCCCGGGACAGCATAAGAAACACCATATATTTT.

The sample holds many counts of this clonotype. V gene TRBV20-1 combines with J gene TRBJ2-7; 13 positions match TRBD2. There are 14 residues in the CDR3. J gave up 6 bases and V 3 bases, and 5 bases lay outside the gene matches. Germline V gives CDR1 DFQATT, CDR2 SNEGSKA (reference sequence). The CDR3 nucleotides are TGCAGTGCTAGCTCTTGGACTAGCGGGAGCGAGCAGTACTTC. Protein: CSASSWTSGSEQYF.

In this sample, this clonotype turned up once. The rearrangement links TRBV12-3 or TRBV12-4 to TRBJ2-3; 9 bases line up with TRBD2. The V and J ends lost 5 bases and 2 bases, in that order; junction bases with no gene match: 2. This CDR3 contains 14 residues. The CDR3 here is CASSSGRSTDTQYF. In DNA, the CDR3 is TGTGCCAGCAGTAGCGGGAGGTCCACAGATACGCAGTATTTT.

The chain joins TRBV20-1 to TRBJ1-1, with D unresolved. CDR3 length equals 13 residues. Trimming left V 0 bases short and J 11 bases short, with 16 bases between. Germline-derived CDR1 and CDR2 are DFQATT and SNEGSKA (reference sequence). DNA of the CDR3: TGCAGTGCTAGAGAGGGAGTAGACCTGTTTGCTTTCTTT. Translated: CSAREGVDLFAFF.

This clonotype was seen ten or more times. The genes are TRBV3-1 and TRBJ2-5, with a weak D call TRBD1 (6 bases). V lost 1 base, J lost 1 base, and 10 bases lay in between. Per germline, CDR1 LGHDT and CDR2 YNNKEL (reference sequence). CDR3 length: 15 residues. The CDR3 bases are TGTGCCAGCAGCCAAGGTGGACAGAGCCAAGAGACCCAGTACTTC. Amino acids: CASSQGGQSQETQYF.

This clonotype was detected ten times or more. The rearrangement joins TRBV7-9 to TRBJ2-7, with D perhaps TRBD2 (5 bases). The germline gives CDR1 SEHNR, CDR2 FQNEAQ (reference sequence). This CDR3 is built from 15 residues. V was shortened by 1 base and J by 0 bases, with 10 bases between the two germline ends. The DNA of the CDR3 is TGTGCCAGCAGCTTAGTTGCGGGTGGCTCCTACGAGCAGTACTTC. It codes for CASSLVAGGSYEQYF.

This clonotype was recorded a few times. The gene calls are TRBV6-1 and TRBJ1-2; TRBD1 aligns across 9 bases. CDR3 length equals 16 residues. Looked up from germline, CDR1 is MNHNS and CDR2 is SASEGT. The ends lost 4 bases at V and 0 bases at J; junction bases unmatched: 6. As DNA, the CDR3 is TGTGCCAGCAGTGCCACGGACAGGGGAGCTAACTATGGCTACACCTTC. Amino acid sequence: CASSATDRGANYGYTF.